This section outlines one TCR beta chain sequence together with its context. Its target is not known. The United States was where all participants with HIV were treated. The data originate from a study of long-term antiretroviral therapy in people with HIV. The study's findings and limits: Diversity went up after ART and still fell short of transplant donor controls. Before ART, certain clones expanded, and these dominated the repertoire at all time points.

Version v3.0 of the immunoSEQ assay ran at survey level. Per-sample sequencing targets were roughly 40,000-50,000 T-cell genomes. Repertoires were generated with immunoSEQ multiplex PCR, while TCRdb's copy carries only in-frame clones and drops some. The table records 20,000 to 30,000 clones, 79% of them present only once. Sequencing used unsorted PBMCs, obtained 1.2 years after starting antiretroviral therapy. The sequence was obtained from a woman aged 40 to 50 with HIV.

The chain's CDR3 is CASSDSGQGFYGYTF. CDR3 nucleotides: TGTGCCAGCAGTGACTCAGGACAGGGCTTCTATGGCTACACCTTC. The gene calls are TRBV6-4 and TRBJ1-2, with 8 bases aligning to TRBD1. J lost 4 bases, V lost 0 bases, and 4 bases had no gene match. The germline CDR1 and CDR2 sequences are MRHNA and SNTAGT. The CDR3 is made up of 15 amino acids.